This T cell receptor beta chain was identified during a study of blood T cell repertoires in COVID-19. Across the whole study: Samples of COVID-19 (acute and convalescent) were obtained from the United States, Italy and Spain. PBMCs, B-cell-depleted T cells, or T cells were the source of the cDNA or gDNA that made up the material.

Original analysis: Amplification of reference gene primers was used by the study to estimate nucleated cell counts. The repertoire was sequenced with immunoSEQ multiplex PCR; TCRdb's copy has only in-frame clones and lacks some. That table supplies the V and J calls and clone size; D and trimming were determined from the DNA. Of 150,000 to 200,000 clones listed, nearly 80% are singletons. Germline V gene sequence: CDR1 LGHNA, CDR2 YNFKEQ. CDR3 size: 13 residues. The germline V and J ends were trimmed by 0 bases and 6 bases, with 5 bases remaining between them. The source material was peripheral blood. The TCR originated in a woman between 70 and 85 years old with acute or convalescent COVID-19. The genes are TRBV4-2 and TRBJ1-4, with D possibly being TRBD1 (5 bases). Written as DNA, the CDR3 is TGTGCCAGCAGCCAAGAACAGGATGAAAAACTGTTTTTT. Translation: CASSQEQDEKLFF.